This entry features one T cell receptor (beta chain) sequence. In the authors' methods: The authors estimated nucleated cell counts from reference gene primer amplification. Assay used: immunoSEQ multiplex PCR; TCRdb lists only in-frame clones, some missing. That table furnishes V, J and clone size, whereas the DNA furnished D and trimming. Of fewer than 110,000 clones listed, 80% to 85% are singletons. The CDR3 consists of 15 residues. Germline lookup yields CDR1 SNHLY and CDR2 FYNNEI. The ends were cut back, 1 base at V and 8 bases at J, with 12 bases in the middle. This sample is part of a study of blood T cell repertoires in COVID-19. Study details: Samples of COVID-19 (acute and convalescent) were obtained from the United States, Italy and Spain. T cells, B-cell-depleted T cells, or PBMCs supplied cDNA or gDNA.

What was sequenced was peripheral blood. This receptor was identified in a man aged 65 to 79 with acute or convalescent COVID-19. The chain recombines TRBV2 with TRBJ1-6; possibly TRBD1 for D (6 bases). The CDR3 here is CASSEGRGAYSPLHF. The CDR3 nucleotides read TGTGCCAGCAGTGAAGGCCGGGGGGCTTATTCACCCCTCCACTTT.